A selection of T cell receptor beta chains follows, all from one sample in a study of blood T cell repertoires in COVID-19. Data came from immunoSEQ multiplex PCR; TCRdb stores just in-frame clones and leaves some out. The table lists under 300,000 clones, around 82% of them singletons. The sequenced sample was peripheral blood. The receptors come from a woman of 80 years or more with active or convalescent COVID-19. CDR3s include the opening cysteine and the closing phenylalanine or tryptophan. The D gene is left open where the match is weak. Only part of the rows carry a size: once, few, many, or a class if the clone is expanded.

size	length	V	D	J	CDR3	DNA
few	14	TRBV30	TRBD1	TRBJ1-4	CAWQTGVLSEKLFF	TGTGCCTGGCAAACAGGGGTCTTAAGTGAAAAACTGTTTTTT
-	17	TRBV5-1	TRBD1	TRBJ2-3	CASSLLVSGGRRDTQYF	TGCGCCAGCAGTTTACTCGTCTCAGGGGGAAGGCGAGATACGCAGTATTTT
-	16	TRBV5-5	-	TRBJ1-1	CASSLGRGNMNTEAFF	TGTGCCAGCAGCTTAGGCAGGGGAAACATGAACACTGAAGCTTTCTTT
-	12	TRBV29-1	-	TRBJ2-5	CSVKGGEETQYF	TGCAGCGTTAAAGGGGGAGAAGAGACCCAGTACTTC
-	17	TRBV9	TRBD2	TRBJ2-1	CASSPRLAAPTRDEQFF	TGTGCCAGCAGCCCCCGACTAGCGGCCCCAACCCGGGATGAGCAGTTCTTC
-	15	TRBV3-1/TRBV3-2	-	TRBJ2-3	CASSQGQDYTDTQYF	TGTGCCAGCAGCCAAGGACAGGATTACACAGATACGCAGTATTTT
-	15	TRBV5-1	TRBD2	TRBJ2-1	CASSSGTSGFDEQFF	TGCGCCAGCAGCTCCGGGACTAGCGGTTTCGATGAGCAGTTCTTC
-	15	TRBV3-1/TRBV3-2	-	TRBJ1-4	CASSPGLLRGEKLFF	TGTGCCAGCAGCCCGGGACTTTTACGAGGTGAAAAACTGTTTTTT
-	14	TRBV24-1	-	TRBJ2-2	CATRGSPGTGELFF	TGTGCCACCAGGGGTAGTCCGGGTACCGGGGAGCTGTTTTTT
-	11	TRBV20-1	-	TRBJ2-5	CSPSFRETQYF	TGCAGCCCTAGCTTTCGAGAGACCCAGTACTTC
many	12	TRBV7-9	-	TRBJ1-6	CASSPRNSPLHF	TGTGCCAGCAGCCCGAGAAATTCACCCCTCCACTTT
-	15	TRBV5-1	-	TRBJ1-5	CASSLETGKGQPQHF	TGCGCCAGCAGCTTGGAAACAGGGAAGGGTCAGCCCCAGCATTTT
-	16	TRBV7-9	TRBD1	TRBJ1-6	CASSLAWDRGGSPLHF	TGTGCCAGCAGCTTAGCGTGGGACAGGGGAGGATCACCCCTCCACTTT
few	16	TRBV4-1	-	TRBJ1-2	CASSQLQTGQNYGYTF	TGCGCCAGCAGCCAACTTCAAACAGGGCAGAACTATGGCTACACCTTC
-	20	TRBV21-1	-	TRBJ2-7	CASSKVEGYRASGSSYEQYF	TGTGCCAGCAGCAAAGTGGAGGGCTATAGGGCTAGCGGGAGCTCCTACGAGCAGTACTTC
-	16	TRBV6-1	TRBD1	TRBJ1-2	CASSEASSQGVDGYTF	TGTGCCAGCAGTGAAGCGTCCTCGCAGGGGGTGGATGGCTACACCTTC
-	13	TRBV9	-	TRBJ1-2	CASSVAGSQGYTF	TGTGCCAGCAGCGTAGCAGGGTCTCAGGGCTACACCTTC
-	14	TRBV5-4	-	TRBJ1-5	CASSLAGANQPQHF	TGTGCCAGCAGCTTGGCAGGGGCGAATCAGCCCCAGCATTTT
-	15	TRBV28	-	TRBJ1-5	CASSLEVPADQPQHF	TGTGCCAGCAGTTTAGAGGTACCCGCTGATCAGCCCCAGCATTTT
-	13	TRBV5-1	-	TRBJ2-4	CASSLVGENIQYF	TGCGCCAGCAGCTTGGTGGGAGAAAACATTCAGTACTTC
-	12	TRBV7-9	-	TRBJ2-7	CASSLLGEEQYF	TGTGCCAGCAGCTTACTCGGGGAAGAGCAGTACTTC
-	16	TRBV19	TRBD1	TRBJ1-5	CASETGGILSNQPQHF	TGTGCCAGCGAGACAGGGGGCATACTTAGCAATCAGCCCCAGCATTTT
once	13	TRBV12-3/TRBV12-4	-	TRBJ2-7	CASSWPGRGEQYF	TGTGCCAGCAGTTGGCCAGGCCGGGGGGAGCAGTACTTC
-	13	TRBV6-6	-	TRBJ1-1	CASSYSGATEAFF	TGTGCCAGCAGTTACTCGGGGGCCACTGAAGCTTTCTTT
few	13	TRBV5-1	-	TRBJ2-2	CASMSRNTGELFF	TGCGCCAGCATGTCCCGGAACACCGGGGAGCTGTTTTTT
-	14	TRBV2	TRBD1	TRBJ1-5	CASSQGQGNQPQHF	TGTGCCAGCAGCCAGGGACAGGGCAATCAGCCCCAGCATTTT
-	15	TRBV6-5	TRBD1	TRBJ2-7	CASIRTYRGSYEQYF	TGTGCCAGCATCAGAACATACAGGGGTTCCTACGAGCAGTACTTC
-	15	TRBV30	TRBD2	TRBJ2-3	CAWSQTSGHGDTQYF	TGTGCCTGGAGTCAGACTAGCGGGCACGGAGATACGCAGTATTTT
once	11	TRBV7-9	TRBD1	TRBJ2-3	CASSLATGEYF	TGTGCCAGCAGTTTAGCGACAGGGGAGTATTTT
once	14	TRBV19	TRBD2	TRBJ2-1	CASRTSGTYNEQFF	TGTGCCAGTAGAACCAGCGGGACCTACAATGAGCAGTTCTTC
-	12	TRBV29-1	-	TRBJ1-1	CSVLGGRPEAFF	TGCAGCGTTTTGGGGGGGAGACCAGAAGCTTTCTTT
-	14	TRBV18	-	TRBJ1-4	CASSPQRGEEKLFF	TGTGCCAGCTCACCCCAACGGGGTGAGGAAAAACTGTTTTTT
-	14	TRBV5-1	TRBD1	TRBJ1-2	CASSNDGQGSGYTF	TGCGCCAGCAGTAACGATGGACAGGGCAGTGGCTACACCTTC
few	14	TRBV29-1	-	TRBJ2-3	CSVGDRASTDTQYF	TGCAGCGTTGGCGACAGAGCTAGCACAGATACGCAGTATTTT
-	12	TRBV19	-	TRBJ1-2	CASDRGGYGYTF	TGTGCCAGTGATAGGGGAGGCTATGGCTACACCTTC
-	15	TRBV18	-	TRBJ1-4	CASSPTTEINEKLFF	TGTGCCAGCTCACCAACGACAGAAATTAATGAAAAACTGTTTTTT
-	16	TRBV7-2	TRBD1	TRBJ2-1	CASSFYRGVTYNEQFF	TGTGCCAGCAGCTTTTACAGGGGTGTGACTTACAATGAGCAGTTCTTC